This T cell receptor beta chain emerged from a study of blood T cell repertoires in COVID-19. Study overall: Acute and convalescent COVID-19 specimens originated in the United States, Italy and Spain.

V lost 9 bases to trimming and J lost 6 bases; unmatched junction nucleotides: 11. The CDR3 consists of 15 residues. Germline CDR1 is LNHDA and CDR2 is SQIVND (reference sequence). In the original workflow: The authors estimated nucleated cell counts from reference gene primer amplification. Produced via immunoSEQ multiplex PCR; TCRdb's table is partial and in-frame only. V, J and clone size are those of that table, while D and trimming were read from the DNA. The repertoire consists of hundreds of thousands of clones, with around 90% occurring once and the leading ten covering around 0.78%. The V call is TRBV19, the J call TRBJ2-1, with 10 bases matching TRBD2. Sequencing was done on a sample of peripheral blood. This sequence originates from a woman in her 30s with acute or convalescent COVID-19. The CDR3 here is CASTRLAGVGNEQFF. The CDR3, as DNA: TGTGCCAGCACAAGGCTAGCGGGAGTGGGCAATGAGCAGTTCTTC.